The present T cell receptor (beta chain) was sequenced within a study of blood T cell repertoires in COVID-19. Profiling relied on immunoSEQ multiplex PCR, and the TCRdb table lists in-frame clones only, not all of them. The profile shows about 170,000 clones, roughly 80% of them singletons. The specimen sequenced was peripheral blood. The source is an elderly woman with acute or convalescent COVID-19.

The DNA of the CDR3 is TGTGCCAGTAGTATCCCAGGGGATCAGCAGCCCCAGCATTTT. Translation: CASSIPGDQQPQHF. This chain uses TRBV19 with TRBJ1-5, with D tentatively TRBD1 (6 bases). This CDR3 is built from 14 residues. CDR1 is LNHDA and CDR2 is SQIVND in the germline V gene (reference sequence). The V end lost 3 bases, the J end lost 7 bases, and 13 bases lay between the germline ends.